The source of this TCR beta chain is a study of response to subunit inactivated influenza vaccine. Study conclusions and caveats: The authors suggested that few new T cells are recruited per seasonal influenza vaccination.

TCRdb re-called the RT-PCR reads through MiXCR, storing one row per CDR3 protein. This sample has about 570,000 distinct CDR3 sequences, with approximately 12% found just once. V lost 1 base and J 2 bases, leaving 11 bases between the germline ends. The CDR3 runs to 15 residues. Germline V gene data show CDR1 as SEHNR and CDR2 as FQNEAQ (reference sequence). This clonotype was seen a few times. The target antigen is unknown. The sequence came from a man aged 50 to 59 who received an inactivated influenza vaccine. This specimen was PBMCs from blood, taken on the day of vaccination. This chain links TRBV7-9 with TRBJ1-1; no clear D gene. CDR3 loop: CASSLVPQSNTEAFF. CDR3 bases: TGTGCCAGCAGCTTAGTTCCACAAAGTAACACTGAAGCTTTCTTT. The full variable domain, with the rest looked up from reference TRBV7-9 and TRBJ1-1, is DTGVSQNPRHKITKRGQNVTFRCDPISEHNRLYWYRQTLGQGPEFLTYFQNEAQLEKSRLLSDRFSAERPKGSFSTLEIQRTEQGDSAMYLCASSLVPQSNTEAFFGQGTRLTVV.